This note documents a single T cell receptor (beta chain) sequence. Its antigen is unknown. This CDR3 region has 14 residues. The V gene's germline CDR1 is MNHEY and CDR2 SVGEGT. Trimming shortened V by 2 bases and J by 5 bases, and 10 bases separated the two germline ends. The data were taken from a study of CD8 T cells in ankylosing spondylitis. Study-wide points: Seemingly characteristic of ankylosing spondylitis blood was a TCR beta motif consisting of fewer than 10 highly homologous variants.

For TCR beta, libraries came from quantitative 5'-RACE with molecular barcodes. TCRdb used MiXCR to reprocess the 5' RACE reads, holding one entry per CDR3 protein. The profile shows just over 150,000 distinct CDR3 sequences, around 18% of them singletons. This chain uses TRBV6-2 or TRBV6-3 with TRBJ2-1; D is uncertain. The receptor's source is a male donor with ankylosing spondylitis or in good health (not recorded which). The sample was blood, either unsorted or a sorted T cell fraction (not recorded which). The CDR3, as DNA: TGTGCCAGCAGTTACCATGCGGCCAACAATGAGCAGTTCTTC. Its protein product is CASSYHAANNEQFF.